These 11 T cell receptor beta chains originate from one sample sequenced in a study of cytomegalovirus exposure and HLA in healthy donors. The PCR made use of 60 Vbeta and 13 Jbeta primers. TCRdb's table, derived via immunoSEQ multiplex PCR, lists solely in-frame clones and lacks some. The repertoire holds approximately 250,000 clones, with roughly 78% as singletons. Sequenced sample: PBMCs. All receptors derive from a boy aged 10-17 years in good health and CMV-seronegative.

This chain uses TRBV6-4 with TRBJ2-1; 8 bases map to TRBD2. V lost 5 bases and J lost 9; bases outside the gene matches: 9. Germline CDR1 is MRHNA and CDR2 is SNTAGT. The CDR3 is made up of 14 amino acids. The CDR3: CASSISGEGGEQFF. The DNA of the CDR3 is TGTGCCAGCAGTATTAGCGGGGAAGGAGGTGAGCAGTTCTTC.

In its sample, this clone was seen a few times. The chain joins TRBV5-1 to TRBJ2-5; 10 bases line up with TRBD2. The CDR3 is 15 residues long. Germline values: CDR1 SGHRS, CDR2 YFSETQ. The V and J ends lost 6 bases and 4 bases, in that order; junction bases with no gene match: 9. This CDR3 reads CASTLAGDPVETQYF. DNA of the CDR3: TGCGCCAGCACCCTAGCGGGAGACCCAGTAGAGACCCAGTACTTC. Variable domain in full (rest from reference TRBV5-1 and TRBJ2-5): KAGVTQTPRYLIKTRGQQVTLSCSPISGHRSVSWYQQTPGQGLQFLFEYFSETQRNKGNFPGRFSGRQFSNSRSEMNVSTLELGDSALYLCASTLAGDPVETQYFGPGTRLLVL.

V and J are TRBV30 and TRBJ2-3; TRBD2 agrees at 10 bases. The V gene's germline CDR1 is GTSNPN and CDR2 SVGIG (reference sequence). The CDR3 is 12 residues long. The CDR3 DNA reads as TGTTCCACTAGCGGGAACACAGATACGCAGTATTTT. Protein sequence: CSTSGNTDTQYF.

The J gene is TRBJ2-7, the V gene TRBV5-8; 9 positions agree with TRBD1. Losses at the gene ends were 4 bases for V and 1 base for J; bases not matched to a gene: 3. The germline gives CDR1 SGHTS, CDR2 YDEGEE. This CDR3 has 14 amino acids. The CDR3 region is CASSPDRGSYEQYF. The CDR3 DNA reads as TGTGCCAGCAGCCCAGACAGGGGGTCCTACGAGCAGTACTTC.

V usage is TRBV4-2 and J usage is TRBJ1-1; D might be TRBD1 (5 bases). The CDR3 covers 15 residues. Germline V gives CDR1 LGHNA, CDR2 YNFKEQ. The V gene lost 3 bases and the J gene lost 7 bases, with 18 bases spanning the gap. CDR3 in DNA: TGTGCCAGCAGCCAGTTTGACAGCAGGTCAAGTGAAGCTTTCTTT. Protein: CASSQFDSRSSEAFF.

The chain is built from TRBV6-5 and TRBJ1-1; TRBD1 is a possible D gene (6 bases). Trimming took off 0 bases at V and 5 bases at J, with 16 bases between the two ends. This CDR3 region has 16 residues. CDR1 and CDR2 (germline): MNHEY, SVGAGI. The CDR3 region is CASSYSRSGDVTEAFF. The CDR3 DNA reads TGTGCCAGCAGTTACTCGAGATCAGGGGACGTGACTGAAGCTTTCTTT.

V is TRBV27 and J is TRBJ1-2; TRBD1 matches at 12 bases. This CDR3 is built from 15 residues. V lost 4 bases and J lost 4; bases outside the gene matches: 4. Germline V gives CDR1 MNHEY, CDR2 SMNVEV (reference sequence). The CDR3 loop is CASSSPGQGAYGYTF. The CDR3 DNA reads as TGTGCCAGCAGTTCTCCGGGACAGGGGGCCTATGGCTACACCTTC.

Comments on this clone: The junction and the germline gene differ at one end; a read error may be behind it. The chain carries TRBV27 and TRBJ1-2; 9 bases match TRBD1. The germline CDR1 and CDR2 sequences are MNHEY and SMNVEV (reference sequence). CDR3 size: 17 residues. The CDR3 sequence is CASSPPLDRGRGYGYPF. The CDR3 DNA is TGTGCCAGCAGTCCGCCCCTCGACAGGGGGAGGGGCTATGGCTACCCCTTC.

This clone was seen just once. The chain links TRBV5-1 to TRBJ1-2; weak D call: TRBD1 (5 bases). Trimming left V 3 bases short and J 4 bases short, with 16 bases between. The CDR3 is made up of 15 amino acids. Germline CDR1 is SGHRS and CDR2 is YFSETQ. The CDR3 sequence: CASSSGSRGGYGYTF. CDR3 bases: TGCGCCAGCAGCTCGGGATCTCGGGGGGGCTATGGCTACACCTTC.

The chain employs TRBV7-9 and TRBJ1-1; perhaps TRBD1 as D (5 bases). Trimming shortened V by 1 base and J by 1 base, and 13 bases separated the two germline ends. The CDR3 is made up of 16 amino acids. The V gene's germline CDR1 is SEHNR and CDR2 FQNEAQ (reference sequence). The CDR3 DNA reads TGTGCCAGCAGCTTAGAAAGGAGGGGAAAGAACACTGAAGCTTTCTTT. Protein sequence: CASSLERRGKNTEAFF.

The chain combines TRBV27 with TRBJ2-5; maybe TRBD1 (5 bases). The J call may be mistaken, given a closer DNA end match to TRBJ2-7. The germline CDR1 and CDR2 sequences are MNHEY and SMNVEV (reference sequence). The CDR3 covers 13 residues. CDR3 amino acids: CASTTGSPYEQYF. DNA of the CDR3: TGTGCCAGCACCACAGGCAGCCCCTACGAGCAGTACTTC.